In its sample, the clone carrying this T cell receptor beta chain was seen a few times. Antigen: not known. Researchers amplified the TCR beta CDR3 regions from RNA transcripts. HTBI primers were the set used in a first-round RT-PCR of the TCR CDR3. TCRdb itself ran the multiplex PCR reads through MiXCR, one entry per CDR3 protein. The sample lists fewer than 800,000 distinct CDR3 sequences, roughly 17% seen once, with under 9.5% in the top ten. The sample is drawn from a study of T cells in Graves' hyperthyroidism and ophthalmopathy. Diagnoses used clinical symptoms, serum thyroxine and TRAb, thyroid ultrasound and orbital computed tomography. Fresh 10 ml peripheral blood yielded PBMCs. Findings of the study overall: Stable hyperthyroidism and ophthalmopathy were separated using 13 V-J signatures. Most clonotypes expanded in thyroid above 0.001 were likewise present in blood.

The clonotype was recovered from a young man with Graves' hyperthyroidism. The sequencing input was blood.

CDR3 sequence reads: CASSSKSYEQYF. Written as DNA, the CDR3 is TGTGCCAGCAGTTCAAAGAGCTACGAGCAGTACTTC. The rearrangement links TRBV12-3 or TRBV12-4 to TRBJ2-7; D ambiguous. Trimming removed 4 bases from V and 3 bases from J, with 7 bases in between. The length of the CDR3 is 12 residues.